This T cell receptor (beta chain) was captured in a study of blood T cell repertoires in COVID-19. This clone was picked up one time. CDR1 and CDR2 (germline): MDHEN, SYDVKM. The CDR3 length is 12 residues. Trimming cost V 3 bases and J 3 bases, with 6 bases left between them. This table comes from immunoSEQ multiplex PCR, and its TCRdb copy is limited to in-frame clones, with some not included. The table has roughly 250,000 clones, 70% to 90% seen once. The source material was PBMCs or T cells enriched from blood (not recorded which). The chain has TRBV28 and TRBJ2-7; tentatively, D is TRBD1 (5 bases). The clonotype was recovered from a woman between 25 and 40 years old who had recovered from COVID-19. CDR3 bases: TGTGCCAGCAGTTTCCAGGGCTACGAGCAGTACTTC. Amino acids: CASSFQGYEQYF.